This T cell receptor beta chain was observed in a study of T cell repertoires in cytomegalovirus infection. Notes on the study in general: There were HLA-C-restricted CMV-specific TCR beta clonotypes dominating the ex vivo response. Cumulated frequencies of public TCR beta families served to identify carriers of CMV plus the relevant HLA.

This clonotype was observed many times. Its antigen is currently unknown. The CDR3 is 17 residues long. Trimming took 5 bases from V and 7 from J; bases not matched to a gene: 13. The germline gives CDR1 MNHNS, CDR2 SASEGT. Via MiXCR, TCRdb re-called the reads, giving one row per CDR3 protein. The sample shows around 280,000 distinct CDR3 sequences, approximately 13% of them seen only once. This sequence originates from a human donor in good health (CMV status not recorded). Some clones in this sample may be carry-over from other donors' samples. The specimen sequenced was PBMCs. The chain joins TRBV6-1 to TRBJ2-5; 13 nucleotides match TRBD2. This CDR3 is CASSRGTSGVPGGTQYF. CDR3 sequence (DNA): TGTGCCAGCAGTAGGGGGACTAGCGGGGTACCGGGGGGGACCCAGTACTTC.